This T cell receptor beta chain was obtained from a study of T cells in Graves' hyperthyroidism and ophthalmopathy. Study-level findings and limits: The model's output predicted ophthalmopathy at a median of 6.5 months prior to onset.

The CDR3 regions of TCR beta were amplified from RNA transcripts. TCR CDR3 regions were first amplified by RT-PCR with HTBI primers. TCRdb reprocessed the multiplex PCR reads via MiXCR and lists one record per CDR3 protein. This sample has 500,000 to 650,000 distinct CDR3 sequences; roughly 15% occur once, and the top ten carry around 12%. CDR1 and CDR2 (germline): MDHEN, SYDVKM. This CDR3 is 14 amino acids long. V was pared by 2 bases and J by 1 base, with 9 bases between. The table lists this clonotype with many counts. Its antigen is unidentified. The sequenced sample consisted of blood. The gene calls are TRBV28 and TRBJ2-7; D ambiguous. The TCR comes from a woman in her forties or fifties with Graves' ophthalmopathy. CDR3 in DNA: TGTGCCAGCAGTTTACGCCAGATTTCCTACGAGCAGTACTTC. This translates into CASSLRQISYEQYF.